Listed below are T cell receptor beta chains from one sample, sequenced in a study of shared T cell receptors in the human thymus. Generated by immunoSEQ multiplex PCR, the TCRdb table keeps only in-frame clones and is missing some. The data contain approximately 660,000 clones, roughly 90% of them seen just once; the ten biggest clones take up approximately 0.01%. The same data also contributed to another study, on human thymus T cells.

Input material: thymocytes. The receptors were sampled from a boy in the first two years of life with a congenital heart defect. Each CDR3 is given with its conserved first and last residue. The order of the fields is J gene, clone size, V gene, D gene, CDR3 DNA, CDR3 protein. A D gene is named only where the DNA matches it firmly. Clone size appears in some rows only: once, few, many, or a class for an expanded clone.

J: TRBJ1-3
size: .
V: TRBV6-1
D: TRBD1
DNA: TGTGCCAGCAGTGAGACAGGGTACGGAAACACCATATATTTT
CDR3: CASSETGYGNTIYF

J: TRBJ2-1
size: .
V: TRBV4-1
D: TRBD2
DNA: TGCGCCAGCAGCTCAGAAGCCGGACTAGAGACCAATGAGCAGTTCTTC
CDR3: CASSSEAGLETNEQFF

J: TRBJ2-5
size: .
V: TRBV28
D: TRBD1
DNA: TGTGCCAGCAGTTTATCCCCGGGACAGTTTCAAGAGACCCAGTACTTC
CDR3: CASSLSPGQFQETQYF

J: TRBJ2-3
size: .
V: TRBV5-6
D: TRBD1
DNA: TGTGCCAGCAGCCACCGGGACAGGGTTTTAGATACGCAGTATTTT
CDR3: CASSHRDRVLDTQYF

J: TRBJ2-7
size: .
V: TRBV10-3
D: TRBD2
DNA: TGTGCCATCAGTGAGTCCCCCTCGGCTAGCGGAGTAACCTACGAGCAGTACTTC
CDR3: CAISESPSASGVTYEQYF

J: TRBJ2-1
size: .
V: TRBV30
D: TRBD2
DNA: TGTGCCTGGAGTGTATTTTGGTTGGGACTAGCGAACTACAATGAGCAGTTCTTC
CDR3: CAWSVFWLGLANYNEQFF

J: TRBJ2-7
size: once
V: TRBV2
D: TRBD1
DNA: TGTGCCAGCAGTGATGAATGGACAGGGTCATACGAGCAGTACTTC
CDR3: CASSDEWTGSYEQYF

J: TRBJ2-3
size: .
V: TRBV30
D: TRBD2
DNA: TGTGCCTGGAGTGTACGCCCCACGGGAGGGGCCCCCCGCACAGATACGCAGTATTTT
CDR3: CAWSVRPTGGAPRTDTQYF

J: TRBJ2-5
size: once
V: TRBV29-1
D: TRBD2
DNA: TGCAGCGTTGAAGCGGGGGGGTACCAAGAGACCCAGTACTTC
CDR3: CSVEAGGYQETQYF

J: TRBJ2-7
size: once
V: TRBV7-2
D: TRBD2
DNA: TGTGCCAGCAGCCTCCGGACTAGCGGGAGCATCGACGAGCAGTACTTC
CDR3: CASSLRTSGSIDEQYF

J: TRBJ1-2
size: .
V: TRBV11-2
D: TRBD1
DNA: TGTGCCAGCAGCCGCCGACAGGGCGGGGAGGAGAATGGCTACACCTTC
CDR3: CASSRRQGGEENGYTF

J: TRBJ1-2
size: .
V: TRBV19
D: .
DNA: TGTGCCAGTAGTATAAACAGGAGAAACTATGGCTACACCTTC
CDR3: CASSINRRNYGYTF

J: TRBJ1-3
size: .
V: TRBV7-2
D: .
DNA: TGTGCCAGCAGCTCGGCTGGGGGCTCGGGAAACACCATATATTTT
CDR3: CASSSAGGSGNTIYF

J: TRBJ1-5
size: .
V: TRBV5-6
D: .
DNA: TGTGCCAGCAGCTTGTTCGGGACACCTAGCAATCAGCCCCAGCATTTT
CDR3: CASSLFGTPSNQPQHF

J: TRBJ2-7
size: .
V: TRBV27
D: TRBD1
DNA: TGTGCCAGCAGTCCGACAGGGCCCTTAGGGTGCGAGCAGTACTTC
CDR3: CASSPTGPLGCEQYF

J: TRBJ2-2
size: .
V: TRBV28
D: .
DNA: TGTGCCAGCAGACGAGTTGCTAGCGCCAGCACCGGGGAGCTGTTTTTT
CDR3: CASRRVASASTGELFF